The next 15 T cell receptor beta chains were all read from a single sample in a study of neoadjuvant nivolumab and ipilimumab in lung cancer. Using immunoSEQ multiplex PCR, the repertoire was profiled, and TCRdb retains in-frame clones only, with some absent. The table includes approximately 26,000 clones, 80% detected once. The input for sequencing was peripheral blood, taken before neoadjuvant nivolumab, alone or with ipilimumab. These receptors all come from an adult with non-small cell lung cancer.

The chain carries TRBV5-6 and TRBJ1-2, with a weak D call TRBD1 (6 bases). Germline V gene lookup returns CDR1 SGHDT and CDR2 YYEEEE. V gave up 5 bases and J gave up 4 bases, with 12 bases separating them. The CDR3 has 13 amino acids. CDR3 sequence (DNA): TGTGCCAGCAGTCGAGACAGGAGCTATGGCTACACCTTC. Its protein product is CASSRDRSYGYTF.

CDR3 sequence: CASSDSPYNEQFF. CDR3 sequence (DNA): TGTGCCAGCAGTGACAGCCCCTACAATGAGCAGTTCTTC. V gene TRBV28 combines with J gene TRBJ2-1; possibly TRBD1 for D (5 bases). The CDR3 is 13 amino acids. Trimming left V 5 bases short and J 2 bases short, with 7 bases between. CDR1 and CDR2 (germline): MDHEN, SYDVKM.

In this sample, this clone turned up once. This chain connects TRBV19 to TRBJ2-7; the match to TRBD1 covers 8 bases. The germline gives CDR1 LNHDA, CDR2 SQIVND (reference sequence). J was trimmed by 6 bases and V by 5 bases; bases with no gene match: 9. This CDR3 is built from 14 residues. The CDR3 protein is CASSETSTGVEQYF. The CDR3 nucleotides are TGTGCCAGTAGTGAAACCTCGACAGGGGTCGAGCAGTACTTC.

The chain joins TRBV11-3 to TRBJ1-1; D gene ambiguous. This CDR3 comprises 13 residues. V was shortened by 2 bases and J by 1 base, with 5 bases between the two germline ends. From germline, CDR1 is SGHNT and CDR2 YENEEA. The CDR3 region is CASSLKPNTEAFF. CDR3 in DNA: TGTGCCAGCAGCTTAAAACCGAACACTGAAGCTTTCTTT.

The chain has TRBV6-1 and TRBJ2-1, with D unresolved. This CDR3 is 13 amino acids long. CDR1 is MNHNS and CDR2 is SASEGT in the germline V gene. The ends were cut back, 1 base at V and 12 bases at J, with 13 bases in the middle. The CDR3 sequence is CASSEGGPYGQFF. The DNA for the CDR3 is TGTGCCAGCAGTGAAGGCGGTCCTTATGGGCAGTTCTTC.

The gene calls are TRBV4-2 and TRBJ2-5; 7 positions match TRBD1. The J segment lost 2 bases and the V segment lost 4 bases, leaving 4 bases of the junction unmatched. Per germline, CDR1 LGHNA and CDR2 YNFKEQ. The CDR3 covers 14 residues. The CDR3 is CASSPWDRQETQYF. The CDR3 DNA sequence: TGTGCCAGCAGCCCTTGGGACAGACAAGAGACCCAGTACTTC.

The genes are TRBV5-6 and TRBJ1-2; TRBD1 is a possible D gene (6 bases). Germline loops: CDR1 SGHDT, CDR2 YYEEEE. The CDR3 runs 15 residues. V lost 1 base, J lost 7 bases, and 17 bases lay in between. CDR3 residues: CASSLPRGYGGGYTF. CDR3 coding DNA: TGTGCCAGCAGCTTGCCCAGGGGTTACGGGGGTGGCTACACCTTC.

This chain links TRBV5-1 with TRBJ1-5; D gene uncertain. The germline V gene encodes CDR1 SGHRS and CDR2 YFSETQ. V was clipped by 2 bases and J by 2 bases, with 8 bases between them. This CDR3 has 14 residues. In nucleotides, the CDR3 is TGCGCCAGCAGCTTAGGAGGAGGCAATCAGCCCCAGCATTTT. This encodes CASSLGGGNQPQHF.

The chain employs TRBV6-1 and TRBJ2-1, with D perhaps assigned TRBD1 or TRBD2 (5 bases each). The CDR3 loop spans 13 amino acids. Trimming cost V 3 bases and J 4 bases, with 7 bases left between them. Germline values: CDR1 MNHNS, CDR2 SASEGT. CDR3 in amino acids: CASSEWGYNEQFF. In DNA, the CDR3 is TGTGCCAGCAGTGAGTGGGGGTACAATGAGCAGTTCTTC.

V is TRBV11-1 and J is TRBJ1-1; 7 nucleotides agree with TRBD1. Trimming removed 1 base from V and 10 bases from J; junction bases left unmatched: 9. Germline CDR1 and CDR2: SGHAT and FQDESV (reference sequence). This CDR3 has 14 amino acids. CDR3 loop: CASSLERQGARAFF. The CDR3, as DNA: TGTGCCAGCAGCTTAGAAAGACAGGGTGCCCGAGCTTTCTTT.

J is TRBJ2-7 and V is TRBV10-3; 8 nucleotides agree with TRBD1. Trimming at V came to 4 bases and at J to 2 bases, leaving 7 bases not matched to a gene. Germline V gene data show CDR1 as ENHRY and CDR2 as SYGVKD. The CDR3 spans 15 residues. The DNA of the CDR3 is TGTGCCATCAGTGTTCCCGGGACAGGTGCCTACGAGCAGTACTTC. Its translation is CAISVPGTGAYEQYF.

This chain uses TRBV11-3 with TRBJ2-6; tentative D call: TRBD1 (6 bases). Germline CDR1 and CDR2: SGHNT and YENEEA. V gave up 6 bases and J gave up 0 bases, with 12 bases separating them. This CDR3 has 16 residues. The CDR3 nucleotides read TGTGCCAGCAGTTCAACAGGGCTCTCTGGGGCCAACGTCCTGACTTTC. It translates to CASSSTGLSGANVLTF.

The chain has TRBV10-3 and TRBJ2-1; D unclear. V shed 3 bases and J shed 5 bases, with 5 bases lying between them. The CDR3 is 12 residues long. Germline values: CDR1 ENHRY, CDR2 SYGVKD. CDR3 DNA sequence: TGTGCCATCAGTGATCGGGACAATGAGCAGTTCTTC. Translation gives CAISDRDNEQFF.

This clone came up a few times. The chain couples TRBV7-9 to TRBJ2-3; no reliable D call. The length of the CDR3 is 15 residues. Germline lookup yields CDR1 SEHNR and CDR2 FQNEAQ (reference sequence). Deletions cut 6 bases from V and 0 bases from J, with 13 bases between. CDR3 loop: CASSADLTSTDTQYF. The DNA of the CDR3 is TGTGCCAGCAGTGCGGACCTAACTAGCACAGATACGCAGTATTTT.

This clone has only one observation. J is TRBJ2-5 and V is TRBV7-2; possibly TRBD2 for D (6 bases). The germline V gene encodes CDR1 SGHTA and CDR2 FQGNSA. The V and J ends lost 4 bases and 5 bases respectively, with 14 bases between them. This CDR3 is built from 14 residues. CDR3 sequence (DNA): TGTGCCAGCAGCTCCATGGGGGGTGTGGAGACCCAGTACTTC. Its protein is CASSSMGGVETQYF.